Below are 25 T cell receptor beta chains sequenced from a single sample in a study of blood T cell repertoires in COVID-19. Profiling relied on immunoSEQ multiplex PCR, and the TCRdb table lists in-frame clones only, not all of them. The sample has 150,000 to 200,000 clones, around nine tenths seen once; the top ten hold approximately 12%. The sequencing sample was made of peripheral blood. These TCRs come from a woman in her sixties or seventies with COVID-19, enrolled during active disease.

The V and J genes are TRBV7-9 and TRBJ1-2; a possible D gene is TRBD1 (6 bases). Germline assignment: CDR1 SEHNR and CDR2 FQNEAQ (reference sequence). The CDR3 is 16 residues long. V gave up 5 bases and J gave up 0 bases, with 16 bases separating them. This chain's CDR3 is CASSEPAQGPNYGYTF. The CDR3 DNA is TGTGCCAGCAGCGAACCAGCACAGGGACCTAACTATGGCTACACCTTC.

The chain is built from TRBV18 and TRBJ1-1, with 7 bases identical to TRBD1. CDR1 and CDR2 from the germline V gene are KGHSH and LQKENI. CDR3 length equals 13 residues. With 5 bases clipped from V and 1 base from J, the junction kept 1 base outside the gene matches. CDR3 nucleotides: TGTGCCAGCTCAGGACAGGAGAACACTGAAGCTTTCTTT. This translates into CASSGQENTEAFF.

This clone occurred once. The rearrangement links TRBV3-1 (or the pseudogene TRBV3-2) to TRBJ1-2; D unclear. Deletions cut 3 bases from V and 3 bases from J, with 5 bases between. The germline gives CDR1 LGHDT, CDR2 YNNKEL (reference sequence). The CDR3 extends over 12 amino acids. CDR3 amino acids: CASSQGDYGYTF. The CDR3, as DNA: TGTGCCAGCAGCCAGGGCGACTATGGCTACACCTTC.

V is TRBV6-5 and J is TRBJ1-1, with D unresolved. Germline values: CDR1 MNHEY, CDR2 SVGAGI. V dropped 11 bases and J dropped 6 bases, with 13 bases sitting between them. CDR3 length: 11 amino acids. The CDR3 loop reads CALGGRAEAFF. In DNA form, the CDR3 reads TGTGCCCTAGGAGGGCGGGCTGAAGCTTTCTTT.

Only a few counts were recorded for this clone. In DNA, the CDR3 is TGTGCCAGCAGCTTACCTCCTAGCCAGTCCCGCGAGCAGTACTTC. The encoded protein is CASSLPPSQSREQYF. The V call is TRBV7-9, the J call TRBJ2-7, with D tentatively TRBD2 (5 bases). Per the germline V gene, CDR1 is SEHNR and CDR2 is FQNEAQ (reference sequence). The CDR3 has 15 amino acids. V gave up 2 bases and J gave up 6 bases, with 17 bases separating them.

The chain has TRBV30 and TRBJ1-1; D is possibly TRBD1 (6 bases). The CDR3 consists of 14 residues. V was shortened by 3 bases and J by 7 bases, with 18 bases between the two germline ends. The germline gives CDR1 GTSNPN, CDR2 SVGIG (reference sequence). The CDR3 is CAWRGALLRNEAFF. In nucleotides, the CDR3 is TGTGCCTGGAGGGGGGCCCTACTTCGTAATGAAGCTTTCTTT. Drawing the rest from reference TRBV30 and TRBJ1-1, the complete variable domain is SQTIHQWPATLVQPVGSPLSLECTVEGTSNPNLYWYRQAAGRGLQLLFYSVGIGQISSEVPQNLSASRPQDRQFILSSKKLLLSDSGFYLCAWRGALLRNEAFFGQGTRLTVV.

The chain has TRBV29-1 and TRBJ2-7; the match to TRBD2 covers 9 bases. V shed 7 bases, J shed 7 bases, and the junction held 14 bases outside the gene matches. The CDR3 extends over 14 amino acids. CDR1 and CDR2 (germline): SQVTM, ANQGSEA. For the CDR3, the DNA is TGCAGCGCCCGGGGGCTAGCGGGATTAGGGGAGCAGTACTTC. This translates into CSARGLAGLGEQYF.

The V and J genes are TRBV9 and TRBJ2-6; 10 nucleotides agree with TRBD1. This CDR3 comprises 19 residues. Germline CDR1 is SGDLS and CDR2 is YYNGEE. Trimming took 3 bases from V and 1 from J; bases not matched to a gene: 10. CDR3 bases: TGTGCCAGCAGCGCCCCCGGGACAGGGGAACAATCTGGGGCCAACGTCCTGACTTTC. It codes for CASSAPGTGEQSGANVLTF.

The chain uses TRBV19 and TRBJ2-2, with 14 bases fitting TRBD2. This CDR3 comprises 16 residues. The ends lost 3 bases at V and 8 bases at J; junction bases unmatched: 5. The germline V gene has CDR1 LNHDA and CDR2 SQIVND (reference sequence). The CDR3 sequence: CASSIPGLAGAGELFF. CDR3 coding DNA: TGTGCCAGTAGTATTCCGGGACTAGCGGGAGCAGGGGAGCTGTTTTTT.

The CDR3: CASSATVTGGGQPQHF. Written as DNA, the CDR3 is TGTGCCAGCTCAGCAACCGTAACAGGGGGCGGACAGCCCCAGCATTTT. V gene TRBV18 combines with J gene TRBJ1-5; 9 nucleotides agree with TRBD1. The CDR3 consists of 16 residues. Germline loops: CDR1 KGHSH, CDR2 LQKENI. The J segment lost 7 bases and the V segment lost 5 bases, leaving 12 bases of the junction unmatched.

The V gene is TRBV28, the J gene TRBJ2-7, with a possible D match to TRBD2 (5 bases). Looked up from germline, CDR1 is MDHEN and CDR2 is SYDVKM. This CDR3 spans 11 amino acids. Trimming pared 6 bases from V and 5 bases from J, leaving 8 bases between. The DNA for the CDR3 is TGTGCCAGCAGGGAGAGGGACGAGCAGTACTTC. This encodes CASRERDEQYF. The full variable domain, completed using reference TRBV28 and TRBJ2-7, is DVKVTQSSRYLVKRTGEKVFLECVQDMDHENMFWYRQDPGLGLRLIYFSYDVKMKEKGDIPEGYSVSREKKERFSLILESASTNQTSMYLCASRERDEQYFGPGTRLTVT.

The chain employs TRBV5-4 and TRBJ2-5, with TRBD2 matching over 10 bases. The CDR3 sequence is 17 residues long. The V gene end was trimmed by 6 bases and the J gene end by 3 bases; junction bases not matched to a gene: 14. Germline values: CDR1 SGHNT, CDR2 YYREEE (reference sequence). CDR3 in amino acids: CASNPSGSGRAKETQYF. CDR3 nucleotide sequence: TGTGCCAGCAACCCCTCGGGGAGCGGGAGGGCCAAAGAGACCCAGTACTTC. The full variable domain, its missing parts supplied by reference TRBV5-4 and TRBJ2-5, is ETGVTQSPTHLIKTRGQQVTLRCSSQSGHNTVSWYQQALGQGPQFIFQYYREEENGRGNFPPRFSGLQFPNYSSELNVNALELDDSALYLCASNPSGSGRAKETQYFGPGTRLLVL.

In nucleotides, the CDR3 is TGCAGTGCTAGTACAACCGGGTACAATGAGCAGTTCTTC. Its protein product is CSASTTGYNEQFF. The chain has TRBV20-1 and TRBJ2-1; unclear D gene. V lost 3 bases and J lost 4, with 10 bases in between. Germline V gives CDR1 DFQATT, CDR2 SNEGSKA (reference sequence). CDR3 size: 13 residues.

This chain links TRBV28 with TRBJ1-1, with D unclear. The CDR3 length is 11 residues. Per germline, CDR1 MDHEN and CDR2 SYDVKM. Trimming removed 7 bases from V and 7 bases from J, with 10 bases in between. CDR3 coding DNA: TGTGCCAGCAATCTAGGCCTTGAAGCTTTCTTT. Encoded protein: CASNLGLEAFF.

This clone was counted only a few times. The V call is TRBV28, the J call TRBJ2-7, with 7 bases that match TRBD1. V shed 6 bases and J 3 bases; nucleotides not matched to a gene: 11. The CDR3 loop spans 15 amino acids. Germline CDR1 MDHEN, CDR2 SYDVKM. Here the CDR3 reads CASRYTGALSYEQYF. The CDR3 DNA reads as TGTGCCAGCAGATACACAGGGGCCCTTAGCTACGAGCAGTACTTC. Based on the CDR3 plus reference TRBV28 and TRBJ2-7, the full variable domain is DVKVTQSSRYLVKRTGEKVFLECVQDMDHENMFWYRQDPGLGLRLIYFSYDVKMKEKGDIPEGYSVSREKKERFSLILESASTNQTSMYLCASRYTGALSYEQYFGPGTRLTVT.

The V and J genes are TRBV10-3 and TRBJ1-2; D perhaps matches TRBD1 (5 bases). Germline CDR1 is ENHRY and CDR2 is SYGVKD. Trimming removed 3 bases at V and 2 bases at J, with 7 bases between. This CDR3 has 13 amino acids. CDR3 sequence (DNA): TGTGCCATCAGTGATAGGGGAAACTATGGCTACACCTTC. Protein: CAISDRGNYGYTF.

The gene calls are TRBV7-2 and TRBJ2-4, with TRBD1 matching 7 bases. V shed 1 base, J shed 6 bases, and the junction held 6 bases outside the gene matches. The CDR3 is 15 amino acids. Germline loops: CDR1 SGHTA, CDR2 FQGNSA. The CDR3 reads CASSLGDRGRNIQYF. CDR3 sequence (DNA): TGTGCCAGCAGCTTAGGGGACAGAGGGAGAAACATTCAGTACTTC.

V and J are TRBV4-3 and TRBJ2-2, with D tentatively TRBD2 (5 bases). This CDR3 spans 14 amino acids. Germline CDR1 LGHNA, CDR2 YSLEER. Trimming shortened V by 8 bases and J by 5 bases, and 15 bases separated the two germline ends. The CDR3 nucleotides are TGCGCCAGCTCTTTCCGTATAGCGACCGGGGAGCTGTTTTTT. Translation gives CASSFRIATGELFF.

The chain employs TRBV6-5 and TRBJ2-3; D may be TRBD2 (5 bases). Trimming took 3 bases from V and 6 from J, leaving 7 bases between them. The length of the CDR3 is 12 residues. CDR1 and CDR2 (germline): MNHEY, SVGAGI. This CDR3 is CASSYAGDTQYF. CDR3 nucleotide sequence: TGTGCCAGCAGTTATGCGGGTGATACGCAGTATTTT.

This chain joins TRBV5-1 and TRBJ2-7, with TRBD1 as a possible D gene (5 bases). Germline V gives CDR1 SGHRS, CDR2 YFSETQ. The CDR3 consists of 19 residues. Trimming stripped 4 bases from V and 7 bases from J, with 33 bases between. This CDR3 is CASSPGLVASTFELREQYF. The CDR3 DNA follows: TGCGCCAGCAGCCCAGGGTTGGTAGCCTCAACCTTCGAACTACGGGAGCAGTACTTC.

The chain recombines TRBV18 with TRBJ1-1, with a weak D call TRBD1 (6 bases). The CDR3 sequence is 14 residues long. Germline CDR1 and CDR2: KGHSH and LQKENI. The ends were cut back, 4 bases at V and 4 bases at J, with 13 bases in the middle. CDR3 region: CASSQQGDSTEAFF. The CDR3 DNA reads TGTGCCAGCTCACAACAGGGTGATAGCACTGAAGCTTTCTTT.

The genes are TRBV29-1 and TRBJ2-2; maybe TRBD1 (6 bases). Looked up from germline, CDR1 is SQVTM and CDR2 is ANQGSEA. The CDR3 length is 12 residues. V lost 7 bases to trimming and J lost 7 bases, with 13 bases between them. In DNA, the CDR3 is TGCAGCGCCGTAGGGGGTGGCGGGGAGCTGTTTTTT. It yields the protein CSAVGGGGELFF.

The chain carries TRBV21-1 and TRBJ1-3; the table names TRBD1, a call not compared with the DNA. TRBV21-1 is an annotated pseudogene. CDR3 length: 17 residues. CDR3 sequence reads: CASSKARGHSSGNTIYF. The CDR3 nucleotides read TGTGCCAGCAGCAAAGCGCGTGGACACAGCTCTGGAAACACCATATATTTT.

This clone was seen once. This same CDR3 is encoded by further DNA sequences in the sample. The J gene is TRBJ1-5, the V gene TRBV7-2; D is ambiguous. Between the trimmed V and J ends, which lost 3 bases and 3 bases, there was a span of 6 bases. Per the germline V gene, CDR1 is SGHTA and CDR2 is FQGNSA. The CDR3 is 13 amino acids. As DNA, the CDR3 is TGTGCCAGCAGCTTGGCTGCCAATCAGCCCCAGCATTTT. This translates into CASSLAANQPQHF.

This clone was picked up one time. The chain combines TRBV3-1 (or the pseudogene TRBV3-2) with TRBJ2-7; D remains ambiguous. The germline gives CDR1 LGHDT, CDR2 YNNKEL (reference sequence). The CDR3 loop spans 14 amino acids. The germline V and J ends were trimmed by 4 bases and 2 bases, with 12 bases remaining between them. CDR3 sequence (DNA): TGTGCCAGCAGCCCCCGCAGGATCCCCTACGAGCAGTACTTC. Amino acids: CASSPRRIPYEQYF.